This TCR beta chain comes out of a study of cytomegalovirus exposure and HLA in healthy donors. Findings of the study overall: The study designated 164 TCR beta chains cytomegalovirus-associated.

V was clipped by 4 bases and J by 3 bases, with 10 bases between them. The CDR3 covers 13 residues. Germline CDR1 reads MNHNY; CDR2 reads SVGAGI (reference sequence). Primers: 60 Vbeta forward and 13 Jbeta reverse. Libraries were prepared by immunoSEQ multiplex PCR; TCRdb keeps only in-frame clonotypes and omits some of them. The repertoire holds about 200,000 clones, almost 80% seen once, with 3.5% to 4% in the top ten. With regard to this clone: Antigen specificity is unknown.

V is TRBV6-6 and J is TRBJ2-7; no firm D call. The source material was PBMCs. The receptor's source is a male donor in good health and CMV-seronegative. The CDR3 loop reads CASSSPRGYEQYF. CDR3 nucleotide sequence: TGTGCCAGCAGTTCCCCAAGAGGCTACGAGCAGTACTTC.